This T cell receptor beta chain was recorded in a study of regulatory T cells in long-lasting Graves disease. This clonotype showed up many times. Regarding time point: newly diagnosed GD, antithyroid drugs for less than 3 months. Preparation of the TCR library used RNA extracted from PBMCs. Patients were enrolled at an endocrinology department in Xi'an, China. Peripheral blood, approximately 9 milliliters per patient, was collected in EDTA tubes. Arm-PCR of CDR3 regions with iRepertoire HTBI primers generated TCR beta libraries. TCRdb analysed the multiplex PCR reads with MiXCR anew, one entry per CDR3 protein. Found here are 680,000 or so distinct CDR3 sequences, roughly 16% of them singletons; the top ten hold 15% to 20%. CDR1 is LGHDT and CDR2 is YNNKEL in the germline V gene (reference sequence). This CDR3 comprises 15 residues. The germline V and J ends were trimmed by 7 bases and 3 bases, with 18 bases remaining between them.

The sample also formed part of further work on T cells in Graves' hyperthyroidism and ophthalmopathy. That publication notes: Within blood appeared most thyroid clonotypes that had expanded above 0.001.

This chain joins TRBV3-1 and TRBJ1-2; D gene ambiguous. The source material was peripheral blood mononuclear cells (PBMCs), sampled at new diagnosis, from a patient treated with antithyroid drugs. This clonotype was sampled from a woman aged 30 to 39 with Graves disease. This CDR3 reads CASTPIREPYYGYTF. The CDR3 DNA sequence: TGTGCCAGCACCCCTATACGGGAACCCTACTATGGCTACACCTTC.